These T cell receptor beta chains were read from a single sample in a study of cytomegalovirus exposure and HLA in healthy donors. The table came from immunoSEQ multiplex PCR; TCRdb's copy has only in-frame clones and leaves some out. This table has 270,000 or so clones, just over 85% appearing once. The sequenced sample was PBMCs. These receptors came from a man aged 35-49 years in good health and CMV-seropositive. The CDR3 runs from the conserved cysteine through the conserved F or W. The D gene is left open where the match is weak. Rows give clone size only sometimes, using once, few, many, or a class for an expanded clone.

abundance: NA; j_gene: TRBJ2-1; d_gene: TRBD2; v_gene: TRBV27; CDR3nt: TGTGCCAGCAGCCACAGGACTAGCGGGTCCTACAATGAGCAGTTCTTC; CDR3aa: CASSHRTSGSYNEQFF
abundance: NA; j_gene: TRBJ2-7; d_gene: TRBD2; v_gene: TRBV29-1; CDR3nt: TGCAGCGCAAGCGTCTGGCGGGAGGTTGAGGAGCAGTACTTC; CDR3aa: CSASVWREVEEQYF
abundance: NA; j_gene: TRBJ1-1; d_gene: NA; v_gene: TRBV28; CDR3nt: TGTGCCAGCAGTTTTCGGGGGATCTTCATGAACACTGAAGCTTTCTTT; CDR3aa: CASSFRGIFMNTEAFF
abundance: NA; j_gene: TRBJ2-1; d_gene: TRBD2; v_gene: TRBV19; CDR3nt: TGTGCCAGTAGTATAGAACTAGCGGGAGCCTACAATGAGCAGTTCTTC; CDR3aa: CASSIELAGAYNEQFF
abundance: few; j_gene: TRBJ1-1; d_gene: NA; v_gene: TRBV29-1; CDR3nt: TGCAGCGTGTCTAGAAGTGGAAGACGGCATACGAACACTGAAGCTTTCTTT; CDR3aa: CSVSRSGRRHTNTEAFF
abundance: NA; j_gene: TRBJ1-1; d_gene: TRBD1; v_gene: TRBV19; CDR3nt: TGTGCCAGTAGAGCCACAGGGGGCAGGACTGAAGCTTTCTTT; CDR3aa: CASRATGGRTEAFF
abundance: few; j_gene: TRBJ2-7; d_gene: NA; v_gene: TRBV19; CDR3nt: TGTGCCAGTAGCCGGGGTGCCTACGAGCAGTACTTC; CDR3aa: CASSRGAYEQYF
abundance: NA; j_gene: TRBJ2-4; d_gene: NA; v_gene: TRBV27; CDR3nt: TGTGCCACCTCCTTACTAGGGGGAGTCGCCAAAAACATTCAGTACTTC; CDR3aa: CATSLLGGVAKNIQYF
abundance: NA; j_gene: TRBJ1-2; d_gene: NA; v_gene: TRBV28; CDR3nt: TGTGCCAGCAGTTCTCTTACGACTGGGGGCTACACCTTC; CDR3aa: CASSSLTTGGYTF
abundance: NA; j_gene: TRBJ1-1; d_gene: NA; v_gene: TRBV30; CDR3nt: TGTGCCTGGACCCTGATGACAAGCACTGAAGCTTTCTTT; CDR3aa: CAWTLMTSTEAFF
abundance: once; j_gene: TRBJ1-2; d_gene: NA; v_gene: TRBV28; CDR3nt: TGTGCCAGCAGTACAGGGATTCACTATGGCTACACCTTC; CDR3aa: CASSTGIHYGYTF
abundance: NA; j_gene: TRBJ2-7; d_gene: TRBD1; v_gene: TRBV5-1; CDR3nt: TGCGCCAGCAGCTTGGCAAGGGGGCCTGAGCAGTACTTC; CDR3aa: CASSLARGPEQYF
abundance: NA; j_gene: TRBJ2-1; d_gene: TRBD2; v_gene: TRBV2; CDR3nt: TGTGCCGCGGCCCTAGCGGGAGGGAATGAGCAGTTCTTC; CDR3aa: CAAALAGGNEQFF
abundance: once; j_gene: TRBJ2-1; d_gene: TRBD2; v_gene: TRBV5-8; CDR3nt: TGTGCCAGCAGCTTTAGCGGGGGTGCCTACAATGAGCAGTTCTTC; CDR3aa: CASSFSGGAYNEQFF
abundance: NA; j_gene: TRBJ2-3; d_gene: TRBD2; v_gene: TRBV23-1; CDR3nt: TGCGCCAGCAGTCTGCATCCGACTAGCGGGAGGAGAGGCACAGATACGCAGTATTTT; CDR3aa: CASSLHPTSGRRGTDTQYF
abundance: NA; j_gene: TRBJ1-2; d_gene: NA; v_gene: TRBV28; CDR3nt: TGTGCCAGCAGTTTAGGTAGCTATGGCTACACCTTC; CDR3aa: CASSLGSYGYTF
abundance: once; j_gene: TRBJ1-1; d_gene: NA; v_gene: TRBV7-9; CDR3nt: TGTGCCAGCAGCTTAAGGAGTGAAGCTTTCTTT; CDR3aa: CASSLRSEAFF
abundance: once; j_gene: TRBJ2-1; d_gene: NA; v_gene: TRBV5-6; CDR3nt: TGTGCCAGCAAAAAATCCGGGTCCATCGGGGGTAGGGAGCAGTTCTTC; CDR3aa: CASKKSGSIGGREQFF
abundance: NA; j_gene: TRBJ2-3; d_gene: NA; v_gene: TRBV7-9; CDR3nt: TGTGCCAGCAGCTTAGCGGCGGGGAGCACAGATACGCAGTATTTT; CDR3aa: CASSLAAGSTDTQYF
abundance: NA; j_gene: TRBJ2-1; d_gene: NA; v_gene: TRBV11-3; CDR3nt: TGTGCCAGCAGCCTGTCAAGCGACTCACATTACAATGAGCAGTTCTTC; CDR3aa: CASSLSSDSHYNEQFF
abundance: NA; j_gene: TRBJ2-7; d_gene: NA; v_gene: TRBV19; CDR3nt: TGTGCCAGTAGTGCTCAGACAGGAGCCTACGAGCAGTACTTC; CDR3aa: CASSAQTGAYEQYF
abundance: NA; j_gene: TRBJ2-5; d_gene: TRBD2; v_gene: TRBV28; CDR3nt: TGTGCCAGCAGTGGGGGACTAGCGGGAACCCTCAGTGAGACCCAGTACTTC; CDR3aa: CASSGGLAGTLSETQYF
abundance: NA; j_gene: TRBJ2-1; d_gene: TRBD2; v_gene: TRBV27; CDR3nt: TGTGCCAGCAGTATGATAGCGGGAGAATTATACAATGAGCAGTTCTTC; CDR3aa: CASSMIAGELYNEQFF
abundance: NA; j_gene: TRBJ1-2; d_gene: TRBD1; v_gene: TRBV28; CDR3nt: TGTGCCAGCAGTTCGCGGACAGGGACTGGCTACACCTTC; CDR3aa: CASSSRTGTGYTF
abundance: NA; j_gene: TRBJ2-1; d_gene: TRBD1; v_gene: TRBV28; CDR3nt: TGTGCCAGCGGAGACAGGGGCAATGAGCAGTTCTTC; CDR3aa: CASGDRGNEQFF
abundance: few; j_gene: TRBJ1-5; d_gene: NA; v_gene: TRBV4-3; CDR3nt: TGCGCCAGCAGCCCGGAACACGGGAACAATCAGCCCCAGCATTTT; CDR3aa: CASSPEHGNNQPQHF
abundance: NA; j_gene: TRBJ1-1; d_gene: TRBD1; v_gene: TRBV9; CDR3nt: TGTGCCAGCAGCGTAGACGGAGGGGGCCGGGAAGCTTTCTTT; CDR3aa: CASSVDGGGREAFF
abundance: NA; j_gene: TRBJ2-2; d_gene: TRBD1; v_gene: TRBV6-5; CDR3nt: TGTGCCAGCAGCAGGACAGGGCGCGGCACCGGGGAGCTGTTTTTT; CDR3aa: CASSRTGRGTGELFF
abundance: NA; j_gene: TRBJ1-5; d_gene: TRBD1; v_gene: TRBV18; CDR3nt: TGTGCCAGCTCACCCTCCGGGACAGGGATCTATAGCAATCAGCCCCAGCATTTT; CDR3aa: CASSPSGTGIYSNQPQHF
abundance: few; j_gene: TRBJ1-4; d_gene: TRBD1; v_gene: TRBV6-6; CDR3nt: TGTGCCAGCAGTTCGATACAGGGGGCAACTAATGAAAAACTGTTTTTT; CDR3aa: CASSSIQGATNEKLFF
abundance: NA; j_gene: TRBJ2-7; d_gene: TRBD2; v_gene: TRBV10-2; CDR3nt: TGCGCCAGCAGCCTTCGGACTAGCGGCTCCTACGAGCAGTACTTC; CDR3aa: CASSLRTSGSYEQYF
abundance: NA; j_gene: TRBJ1-2; d_gene: NA; v_gene: TRBV5-6; CDR3nt: TGTGCCAGCAGACACGGGACTGGGGAAGGCTACACCTTC; CDR3aa: CASRHGTGEGYTF
abundance: few; j_gene: TRBJ2-2; d_gene: TRBD2; v_gene: TRBV9; CDR3nt: TGTGCCAGCAGCGGCTTTGCGGGGGGAAACACCGGGGAGCTGTTTTTT; CDR3aa: CASSGFAGGNTGELFF
abundance: NA; j_gene: TRBJ2-7; d_gene: NA; v_gene: TRBV6-5; CDR3nt: TGTGCCAGCAGTTACTCTGCGCCTAGCAACTCCTACGAGCAGTACTTC; CDR3aa: CASSYSAPSNSYEQYF
abundance: NA; j_gene: TRBJ2-7; d_gene: TRBD1; v_gene: TRBV27; CDR3nt: TGTGCCAGCAGTCTACTCGGGACAGGACGGGACGAGCAGTACTTC; CDR3aa: CASSLLGTGRDEQYF
abundance: NA; j_gene: TRBJ2-7; d_gene: NA; v_gene: TRBV5-5; CDR3nt: TGTGCCAGCAGCTTGGCGAGACAGGCAGCCTACGAGCAGTACTTC; CDR3aa: CASSLARQAAYEQYF
abundance: NA; j_gene: TRBJ1-2; d_gene: NA; v_gene: TRBV29-1; CDR3nt: TGCAGCGTTCAACACCGGGGGGGCTACACCTTC; CDR3aa: CSVQHRGGYTF
abundance: NA; j_gene: TRBJ1-1; d_gene: TRBD1; v_gene: TRBV18; CDR3nt: TGTGCCAGCTCACCCACAGGGGGCAGGACTGAAGCTTTCTTT; CDR3aa: CASSPTGGRTEAFF
abundance: NA; j_gene: TRBJ1-2; d_gene: TRBD1; v_gene: TRBV7-2; CDR3nt: TGTGCCAGCAGCTTAGGGGGGACAGGGTCTATCTATGGCTACACCTTC; CDR3aa: CASSLGGTGSIYGYTF
abundance: NA; j_gene: TRBJ2-7; d_gene: TRBD2; v_gene: TRBV14; CDR3nt: TGTGCCAGCAGCCAAGTGGCTAGCGGGCCTTTCCCTTCCTACGAGCAGTACTTC; CDR3aa: CASSQVASGPFPSYEQYF
abundance: NA; j_gene: TRBJ2-3; d_gene: NA; v_gene: TRBV21-1; CDR3nt: TGTGCCAGCAGCAAAGAAGGCGCGGGTCACACAGATACGCAGTATTTT; CDR3aa: CASSKEGAGHTDTQYF
abundance: once; j_gene: TRBJ1-1; d_gene: TRBD1; v_gene: TRBV5-5; CDR3nt: TGTGCCAGCACCTCGGGACAGGGGTGGCCCATGAACACTGAAGCTTTCTTT; CDR3aa: CASTSGQGWPMNTEAFF
abundance: NA; j_gene: TRBJ2-1; d_gene: TRBD2; v_gene: TRBV27; CDR3nt: TGTGCCAGCAGCACCTGGACTAGCGGGGACTCCTACAATGAGCAGTTCTTC; CDR3aa: CASSTWTSGDSYNEQFF
abundance: NA; j_gene: TRBJ1-1; d_gene: NA; v_gene: TRBV4-1; CDR3nt: TGCGCCAGCAGCCACGCCGACAGGCTGGACACTGAAGCTTTCTTT; CDR3aa: CASSHADRLDTEAFF
abundance: NA; j_gene: TRBJ2-7; d_gene: TRBD2; v_gene: TRBV18; CDR3nt: TGTGCCAGCTCACCGGCCTCTAAGCGGGAGAGCTCCTACGAGCAGTACTTC; CDR3aa: CASSPASKRESSYEQYF
abundance: NA; j_gene: TRBJ2-7; d_gene: NA; v_gene: TRBV5-6; CDR3nt: TGTGCCAGCAGCCTTGGTCAGGGGCGGGCCTACGAGCAGTACTTC; CDR3aa: CASSLGQGRAYEQYF
abundance: few; j_gene: TRBJ1-2; d_gene: NA; v_gene: TRBV6-6; CDR3nt: TGTGCCAGCATGCAGGGGAACTATGGCTACACCTTC; CDR3aa: CASMQGNYGYTF
abundance: NA; j_gene: TRBJ2-7; d_gene: TRBD1; v_gene: TRBV29-1; CDR3nt: TGCAGCGTTAAGAATTCAACAGGGGGCTCCTACGAGCAGTACTTC; CDR3aa: CSVKNSTGGSYEQYF
abundance: NA; j_gene: TRBJ2-3; d_gene: TRBD2; v_gene: TRBV9; CDR3nt: TGTGCCAGCAGCGTAGATAGCGGGAGGAAAGCAGATACGCAGTATTTT; CDR3aa: CASSVDSGRKADTQYF
abundance: NA; j_gene: TRBJ2-7; d_gene: TRBD2; v_gene: TRBV4-1; CDR3nt: TGCGCCAGCAGCCACGCTTCGGAACTAGCGGGAAATCCCTACGAGCAGTACTTC; CDR3aa: CASSHASELAGNPYEQYF
abundance: NA; j_gene: TRBJ1-4; d_gene: NA; v_gene: TRBV4-2; CDR3nt: TGTGCCAGCAGCCAAGTCCTGGGGGGGTCAGGGGAAAAACTGTTTTTT; CDR3aa: CASSQVLGGSGEKLFF
abundance: NA; j_gene: TRBJ1-1; d_gene: NA; v_gene: TRBV11-2; CDR3nt: TGTGCCAGCAGCTTAGCTAGGAGTACTGAAGCTTTCTTT; CDR3aa: CASSLARSTEAFF
abundance: NA; j_gene: TRBJ2-5; d_gene: NA; v_gene: TRBV15; CDR3nt: TGTGCCACCAGCAGAGATAGCCGGGATAAGGAGACCCAGTACTTC; CDR3aa: CATSRDSRDKETQYF
abundance: NA; j_gene: TRBJ2-5; d_gene: NA; v_gene: TRBV4-2; CDR3nt: TGTGCCAGCAGCCAAGATCAGGCACAGAACCAAGAGACCCAGTACTTC; CDR3aa: CASSQDQAQNQETQYF
abundance: NA; j_gene: TRBJ1-3; d_gene: NA; v_gene: TRBV28; CDR3nt: TGTGCCAGCAGTGCGCGGGGCGGGATTCTCTCTGGAAACACCATATATTTT; CDR3aa: CASSARGGILSGNTIYF